This TCR beta chain comes out of a study of CD4 T cells in relation to SARS-CoV-2 and coronaviruses. Germline V gives CDR1 SQVTM, CDR2 ANQGSEA. CDR3 length: 14 amino acids. Overall study results and limits: Compared with monoreactive clones, crossreactive clones showed significantly weaker SARS-CoV-2 expansion. Around two thirds of donors had memory CD4+ clonotypes crossrecognizing SARS-CoV-2 and common cold coronavirus spike.

Naive and memory CD4+ T cells were separated from cryopreserved PBMCs. Note on this clone: What it binds is not known.

Clones were sequenced by immunoSEQ multiplex PCR, and TCRdb holds only the in-frame ones, with some missing. The sample records about 56,000 clones, about 92% being singletons. The sequenced sample consisted of naive CD4+ T cells from PBMCs. As for subset: naive CD4+ T cells isolated by negative enrichment. The TCR sequence derives from an adult with COVID-19. The J gene is TRBJ2-3, the V gene TRBV29-1, with D hard to call. As DNA, the CDR3 is TGCAGTGGTAACGGTTGGGTTAGCACAGATACGCAGTATTTT. Translation: CSGNGWVSTDTQYF.